This TCR beta chain was identified during a study of cytomegalovirus exposure and HLA in healthy donors. Findings of the study overall: The study found most TCR sequences rare, yet found some public TCRs in many donors. Reports described diagnosis of cytomegalovirus status by the classifier as highly specific and sensitive.

About this clone: What it binds is unknown.

Sequenced by immunoSEQ multiplex PCR; TCRdb stores in-frame clones only, minus some. Of under 400,000 clones in the sample, roughly 89% were seen once. V dropped 4 bases and J dropped 1; count of bases not matched to a gene: 12. CDR1 and CDR2 (germline): SGHRS, YFSETQ. The CDR3 loop spans 19 amino acids. This TCR derives from a woman under 30 in good health and CMV-seronegative. The rearrangement links TRBV5-1 to TRBJ2-1; TRBD1 matches 12 bases. The sample was PBMCs. CDR3 sequence reads: CASSPVGGQGAFSYNEQFF. The CDR3 DNA follows: TGCGCCAGCAGCCCAGTAGGGGGACAGGGGGCTTTTTCCTACAATGAGCAGTTCTTC.